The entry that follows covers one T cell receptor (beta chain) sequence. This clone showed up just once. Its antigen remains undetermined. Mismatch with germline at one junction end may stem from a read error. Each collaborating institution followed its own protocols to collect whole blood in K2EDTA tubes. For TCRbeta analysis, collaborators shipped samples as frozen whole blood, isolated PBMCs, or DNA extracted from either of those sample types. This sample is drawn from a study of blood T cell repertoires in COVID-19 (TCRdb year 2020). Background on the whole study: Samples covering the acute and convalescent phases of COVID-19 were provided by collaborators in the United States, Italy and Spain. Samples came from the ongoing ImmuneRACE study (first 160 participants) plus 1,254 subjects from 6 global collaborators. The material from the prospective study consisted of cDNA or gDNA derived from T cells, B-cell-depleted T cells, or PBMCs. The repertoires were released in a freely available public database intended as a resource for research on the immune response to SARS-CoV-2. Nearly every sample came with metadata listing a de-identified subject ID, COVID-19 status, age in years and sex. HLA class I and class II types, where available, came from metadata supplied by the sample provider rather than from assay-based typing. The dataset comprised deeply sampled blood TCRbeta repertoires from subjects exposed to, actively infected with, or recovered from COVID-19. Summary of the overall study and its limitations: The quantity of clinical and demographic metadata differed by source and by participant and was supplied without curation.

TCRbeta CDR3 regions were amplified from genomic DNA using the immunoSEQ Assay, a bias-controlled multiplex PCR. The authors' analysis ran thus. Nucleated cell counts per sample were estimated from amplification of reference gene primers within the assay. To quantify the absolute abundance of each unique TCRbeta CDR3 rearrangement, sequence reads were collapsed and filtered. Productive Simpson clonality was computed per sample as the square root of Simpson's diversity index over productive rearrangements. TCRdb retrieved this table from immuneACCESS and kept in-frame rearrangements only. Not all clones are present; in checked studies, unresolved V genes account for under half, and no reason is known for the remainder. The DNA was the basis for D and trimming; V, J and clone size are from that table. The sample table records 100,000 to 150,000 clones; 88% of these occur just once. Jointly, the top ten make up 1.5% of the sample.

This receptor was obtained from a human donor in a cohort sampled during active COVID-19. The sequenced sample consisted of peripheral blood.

CDR3 region: CASSGPGPGGLFF. The bases read TGTGCCAGCAGCGGGCCGGGACCCGGGGGGCTGTTTTTT. The rearranged segments are TRBV7-9 and TRBJ2-2; the D gene is perhaps TRBD2, on 6 matching bases. The germline V gene (reference sequence) specifies SEHNR as CDR1 and FQNEAQ as CDR2. Including cysteine and phenylalanine, the CDR3 has 13 amino acids. Here the CDR3 DNA is all that survives: 39 bases in frame from base 1. The reference TRBV7-9 and TRBJ2-2 proteins fill in what lies around the CDR3, so the full variable domain reads DTGVSQNPRHKITKRGQNVTFRCDPISEHNRLYWYRQTLGQGPEFLTYFQNEAQLEKSRLLSDRFSAERPKGSFSTLEIQRTEQGDSAMYLCASSGPGPGGLFFGEGSRLTVL.